The sequence of this T cell receptor (beta chain) was determined in a study of vaccination and CD4 T cells after COVID-19. Study overall: Post-COVID draws came a median approximately 94 days after diagnosis (range 35 to 161).

The treatment is: roughly ten-day PBMC culture with coronavirus spike peptide pools or control peptides (ViraFEST assay). At both days 3 and 7, half the medium was replaced with fresh IL-2 medium. Points on this clonotype: The antigen remains undetermined.

Researchers used the Oncomine TCR Beta short-read assay to sequence DNA from cultured CD4+ T cells. After culture, CD4+ T cells served as the source for genomic DNA extraction. From the PCR reads, TCRdb called clonotypes with MiXCR, one entry per CDR3 protein. This table has some 11,000 distinct CDR3 sequences, approximately 64% appearing once. The sequencing used CD4+ T cells from blood, cultured in vitro, collected before SARS-CoV-2 vaccination. The clonotype originates from a human donor who had recovered from COVID-19.

The CDR3 loop reads CASSPLTTRQETQYF. CDR3 sequence (DNA): TGCGCCAGCAGCCCCTTGACTACCAGGCAAGAGACCCAGTACTTC. This chain links TRBV4-1 with TRBJ2-5; D might be TRBD2 (5 bases). V dropped 4 bases and J dropped 2 bases, with 14 bases sitting between them. Looked up from germline, CDR1 is MGHRA and CDR2 is YSYEKL. The CDR3 spans 15 residues.